Each of the 8 T cell receptor beta chains below was sequenced from the same sample in a study of long-term antiretroviral therapy in people with HIV. Researchers report immunoSEQ v3.0 was run at survey level. Assay: immunoSEQ multiplex PCR; the TCRdb copy retains only in-frame clones and omits some. The profile shows tens of thousands of clones, 84% of them singletons. The specimen comprised unsorted PBMCs, sampled 0.1 years before starting antiretroviral therapy. These TCRs come from a man between 18 and 29 years old with HIV.

CDR3 loop: CASSPTSGPTDTQYF. The CDR3 DNA reads as TGCGCCAGCAGCCCAACTAGCGGGCCCACAGATACGCAGTATTTT. V gene TRBV4-1 combines with J gene TRBJ2-3, with TRBD2 matching 9 bases. Trimming cost V 4 bases and J 2 bases; bases outside gene matches: 4. CDR1 and CDR2 (germline): MGHRA, YSYEKL. CDR3 length equals 15 residues.

CDR3 protein: CASRGGMGVTSGANVLTF. In DNA form, the CDR3 reads TGTGCCAGTAGAGGGGGGATGGGCGTTACGTCTGGGGCCAACGTCCTGACTTTC. The rearrangement links TRBV19 to TRBJ2-6, with D perhaps given as TRBD1 or TRBD2 (6 bases each). The CDR3 loop spans 18 amino acids. CDR1 LNHDA and CDR2 SQIVND come from the germline V gene (reference sequence). The ends were cut back, 6 bases at V and 1 base at J, with 19 bases in the middle. Based on the CDR3 plus reference TRBV19 and TRBJ2-6, the full variable domain is DGGITQSPKYLFRKEGQNVTLSCEQNLNHDAMYWYRQDPGQGLRLIYYSQIVNDFQKGDIAEGYSVSREKKESFPLTVTSAQKNPTAFYLCASRGGMGVTSGANVLTFGAGSRLTVL.

This clone has just a few counts. The chain combines TRBV6-1 with TRBJ1-2; no firm D call. V was clipped by 2 bases and J by 4 bases, with 5 bases between them. Looked up from germline, CDR1 is MNHNS and CDR2 is SASEGT. The CDR3 covers 12 residues. This CDR3 reads CASSEMVYGYTF. Here the CDR3 DNA reads TGTGCCAGCAGTGAAATGGTCTATGGCTACACCTTC.

The chain joins TRBV6-5 to TRBJ2-2, with D possibly matching TRBD1 (5 bases). Germline V CDR1 and CDR2: MNHEY, SVGAGI. V shed 7 bases and J shed 0 bases, with 12 bases lying between them. This CDR3 contains 15 residues. CDR3 DNA: TGTGCCAGCACACAGGACCCTACGAACACCGGGGAGCTGTTTTTT. Amino acids: CASTQDPTNTGELFF.

J is TRBJ1-2 and V is TRBV7-2; no firm D call. The CDR3 contains 14 residues. Germline-derived CDR1 and CDR2 are SGHTA and FQGNSA. V lost 4 bases and J lost 0, with 9 bases in between. The CDR3 DNA reads as TGTGCCAGCAGCTCCCGGGCTTCTAACTATGGCTACACCTTC. Translation gives CASSSRASNYGYTF.

The sample holds one count of this clone. V is TRBV28 and J is TRBJ2-7; D may be TRBD2 (5 bases). This CDR3 comprises 11 residues. Germline values: CDR1 MDHEN, CDR2 SYDVKM. Between the trimmed V and J ends, which lost 6 bases and 6 bases, there was a span of 9 bases. This CDR3 is CASRRGFEQYF. CDR3 bases: TGTGCCAGCAGGAGAGGGTTCGAGCAGTACTTC.

This clone occurred once. V usage is TRBV9 and J usage is TRBJ1-2; D perhaps matches TRBD1 (6 bases). Trimming stripped 3 bases from V and 3 bases from J, with 12 bases between. This CDR3 is 14 amino acids long. Per the germline V gene, CDR1 is SGDLS and CDR2 is YYNGEE. CDR3 region: CASSGRQEHYGYTF. CDR3 nucleotide sequence: TGTGCCAGCAGCGGCAGACAGGAGCACTATGGCTACACCTTC.

V usage is TRBV11-2 and J usage is TRBJ2-1, with 10 bases lining up with TRBD2. CDR3 size: 15 residues. V dropped 5 bases and J dropped 7; count of bases not matched to a gene: 8. Germline V lookup: CDR1 SGHAT, CDR2 FQNNGV. The CDR3 sequence: CASSPQRGGLNEQFF. The CDR3 DNA reads as TGTGCCAGCAGCCCTCAGCGGGGGGGCCTTAATGAGCAGTTCTTC.